Listed below are T cell receptor beta chains from one sample, sequenced in a study of OX40 agonist ivuxolimab in advanced cancers. This table comes from immunoSEQ multiplex PCR, and its TCRdb copy is limited to in-frame clones, with some not included. The data show under 25,000 clones, 82% seen once. The sequences come from CD4+ or CD8+ T cells sorted from blood, collected in a trial of the OX40 agonist ivuxolimab. The receptor source for this set is an adult with an advanced solid tumor such as melanoma, head and neck, liver or kidney cancer. The CDR3 runs from the conserved cysteine through the conserved F or W. A D gene is named only where the DNA matches it firmly. Size is stated for part of the rows, as once, few or many counts, or as a class when the clone is expanded.

D gene | J gene | clone size | V gene | CDR3 protein | CDR3 DNA
NA | TRBJ2-7 | NA | TRBV14 | CASSHLGYEQYF | TGTGCCAGCAGCCATCTGGGTTACGAGCAGTACTTC
TRBD2 | TRBJ2-7 | NA | TRBV2 | CASSELAGGPYEQYF | TGTGCCAGCAGCGAACTAGCGGGGGGACCCTACGAGCAGTACTTC
TRBD1 | TRBJ2-7 | NA | TRBV5-1 | CASSLGQGAALQYF | TGCGCCAGCAGCCTAGGACAGGGGGCCGCCCTGCAGTACTTC
NA | TRBJ1-4 | few | TRBV9 | CASSVTGRNEKLFF | TGTGCCAGCAGCGTAACAGGGAGGAATGAAAAACTGTTTTTT
TRBD1 | TRBJ1-2 | NA | TRBV4-1 | CASSQPSGTGGGYTF | TGCGCCAGCAGCCAACCCTCCGGGACAGGGGGTGGCTACACCTTC
TRBD2 | TRBJ2-1 | NA | TRBV27 | CASSSGLAGGDNEQFF | TGTGCCAGCAGTTCGGGACTAGCGGGAGGTGATAATGAGCAGTTCTTC
TRBD1 | TRBJ1-1 | NA | TRBV19 | CASSKGQGITEAFF | TGTGCCAGTAGCAAAGGACAGGGGATCACTGAAGCTTTCTTT
NA | TRBJ2-7 | NA | TRBV29-1 | CSAEGGALEQYF | TGCAGCGCCGAAGGGGGGGCCTTAGAGCAGTACTTC
NA | TRBJ2-2 | NA | TRBV4-2 | CASSQDRLANTGELFF | TGTGCCAGCAGCCAAGACAGACTCGCGAACACCGGGGAGCTGTTTTTT
NA | TRBJ2-3 | NA | TRBV5-1 | CASSPTGADDTQYF | TGCGCCAGCAGCCCGACTGGGGCCGACGATACGCAGTATTTT
TRBD1 | TRBJ2-7 | NA | TRBV7-9 | CASTLRGTGGYEQYF | TGTGCCAGCACCCTCCGTGGGACAGGGGGTTACGAGCAGTACTTC
TRBD1 | TRBJ2-7 | NA | TRBV18 | CASSPRGRGTHEQYF | TGTGCCAGCTCACCACGGGGCAGGGGGACCCACGAGCAGTACTTC
TRBD2 | TRBJ2-1 | once | TRBV9 | CASSPRLATYNEQFF | TGTGCCAGCAGCCCCCGACTAGCGACGTACAATGAGCAGTTCTTC
TRBD1 | TRBJ1-2 | NA | TRBV4-3 | CASSPLGQGRGGYTF | TGCGCCAGCAGCCCTTTAGGACAGGGTCGAGGAGGCTACACCTTC
NA | TRBJ1-1 | few | TRBV7-2 | CASSLTGRNTEAFF | TGTGCCAGCAGCTTAACGGGGAGGAACACTGAAGCTTTCTTT
TRBD2 | TRBJ2-5 | few | TRBV7-3 | CASSPGTSVQETQYF | TGTGCCAGCAGCCCCGGGACTAGCGTCCAAGAGACCCAGTACTTC
NA | TRBJ1-1 | NA | TRBV7-3 | CASSLTGPGGEAFF | TGTGCCAGCAGCTTAACCGGACCGGGGGGTGAAGCTTTCTTT
NA | TRBJ1-2 | NA | TRBV7-8 | CASSLGDDGYTF | TGTGCCAGCAGCTTAGGGGACGATGGCTACACCTTC
TRBD1 | TRBJ2-7 | NA | TRBV29-1 | CSAGQGYEQYF | TGCAGCGCGGGACAGGGGTACGAGCAGTACTTC
TRBD1 | TRBJ1-1 | NA | TRBV27 | CASSLDRGRKEDEAFF | TGTGCCAGCAGTTTGGACAGGGGGCGGAAGGAGGATGAAGCTTTCTTT
TRBD2 | TRBJ2-2 | few | TRBV5-4 | CASSLRRGGASEDTGELFF | TGTGCCAGCAGCTTGCGTCGCGGGGGGGCCTCTGAGGACACCGGGGAGCTGTTTTTT
NA | TRBJ1-1 | once | TRBV6-5 | CASSYQTNGGHAFF | TGTGCCAGCAGTTACCAGACCAACGGCGGTCATGCTTTCTTT
NA | TRBJ1-1 | once | TRBV4-2 | CASSPFRNTEAFF | TGTGCCAGCAGCCCGTTCCGGAACACTGAAGCTTTCTTT
TRBD1 | TRBJ1-2 | NA | TRBV2 | CASNGDSRNYGYTF | TGTGCCAGCAATGGGGACAGTCGAAACTATGGCTACACCTTC
TRBD2 | TRBJ2-7 | once | TRBV28 | CASRPYPGGSGTTSYYEQYF | TGTGCCAGCAGGCCATACCCGGGCGGTAGCGGGACCACTTCCTACTACGAGCAGTACTTC
NA | TRBJ2-2 | NA | TRBV11-2 | CASSLRDGQNTGELFF | TGTGCCAGCAGCCTCCGGGACGGGCAAAACACCGGGGAGCTGTTTTTT
NA | TRBJ2-3 | NA | TRBV10-3 | CAISESGGGQYF | TGTGCCATCAGTGAGTCCGGGGGAGGGCAGTATTTT
NA | TRBJ2-5 | NA | TRBV5-1 | CASSLIPDLETQYF | TGCGCCAGCAGCTTGATCCCGGACCTAGAGACCCAGTACTTC
NA | TRBJ1-2 | NA | TRBV4-1 | CASSQLGTDYGYTF | TGCGCCAGCAGCCAACTTGGGACGGACTATGGCTACACCTTC
NA | TRBJ2-1 | NA | TRBV6-5 | CASSAGVYLGNEQFF | TGTGCCAGCAGCGCCGGGGTCTATCTTGGCAATGAGCAGTTCTTC
TRBD1 | TRBJ1-5 | NA | TRBV18 | CASSPPGDREGQPQHF | TGTGCCAGCTCACCCCCCGGGGACAGGGAGGGTCAGCCCCAGCATTTT
TRBD1 | TRBJ1-1 | NA | TRBV18 | CASSRTGDTEAFF | TGTGCCAGCTCCCGCACAGGGGACACTGAAGCTTTCTTT
NA | TRBJ2-2 | NA | TRBV6-5 | CASRYRGELFF | TGTGCCAGCAGATACAGGGGGGAGCTGTTTTTT
TRBD1 | TRBJ1-2 | NA | TRBV7-2 | CASSVTDRTNYGYTF | TGTGCCAGCAGCGTCACGGACAGGACTAACTATGGCTACACCTTC
TRBD2 | TRBJ2-5 | NA | TRBV5-8 | CASSVELATETQYF | TGTGCCAGCAGCGTAGAACTAGCGACGGAGACCCAGTACTTC
TRBD1 | TRBJ2-7 | NA | TRBV7-9 | CASSLGKDRGWTYEQYF | TGTGCCAGCAGCTTAGGGAAGGACAGGGGGTGGACCTACGAGCAGTACTTC
NA | TRBJ2-5 | once | TRBV10-1 | CASSESPQETQYF | TGCGCCAGCAGTGAGTCGCCCCAAGAGACCCAGTACTTC
NA | TRBJ1-1 | once | TRBV18 | CASSPQKMNTEAFF | TGTGCCAGCTCACCACAGAAAATGAACACTGAAGCTTTCTTT
NA | TRBJ1-1 | few | TRBV11-3 | CASSSDRNTEAFF | TGTGCCAGCAGTTCAGACAGGAACACTGAAGCTTTCTTT
NA | TRBJ1-2 | NA | TRBV28 | CASSSNAAGVNGYTF | TGTGCCAGCAGCTCAAACGCGGCAGGGGTAAACGGCTACACCTTC
NA | TRBJ1-3 | NA | TRBV7-9 | CASSIAGAGGNTIYF | TGTGCCAGCAGCATAGCAGGGGCGGGTGGAAACACCATATATTTT